This record concerns one T cell receptor (beta chain) sequence. The antigen remains undetermined. This sample was taken from a study of T-cell memory formation after mild COVID-19. Germline V lookup: CDR1 LGHDT, CDR2 YNNKEL (reference sequence). CDR3 length equals 17 residues. Deletions cut 1 base from V and 0 bases from J, with 15 bases between. Findings and limits, study-wide: Contracting CD4+ clones sat mainly in CM and EM; CD8+ in EMRA. Some clones that responded turned up in pre-infection memory, which suggests that cross-reactive memory joined in. Nothing showed for sure that second-wave clones peaking on day 37 were SARS-CoV-2 specific.

cDNA libraries for TCR alpha and TCR beta, carrying sample barcodes and UMIs, came from 5'RACE with constant-segment primers. Each CDR3 protein gets one entry after TCRdb re-called the 5' RACE reads with MiXCR. The profile covers tens of thousands of distinct CDR3 sequences, with approximately 23% appearing a single time and approximately 45% taken by the ten largest. The TCR originated in a young man who had mild COVID-19 (a few samples of this study predate the infection). Cell type and time point are not known. The chain joins TRBV3-1 to TRBJ1-1; D is ambiguous. Sequencing was carried out using PBMCs or a T cell subset sorted from them (not recorded which). As DNA, the CDR3 is TGTGCCAGCAGCCAAGGAGGGTTCAGTTCCATGAACACTGAAGCTTTCTTT. Its translation is CASSQGGFSSMNTEAFF.